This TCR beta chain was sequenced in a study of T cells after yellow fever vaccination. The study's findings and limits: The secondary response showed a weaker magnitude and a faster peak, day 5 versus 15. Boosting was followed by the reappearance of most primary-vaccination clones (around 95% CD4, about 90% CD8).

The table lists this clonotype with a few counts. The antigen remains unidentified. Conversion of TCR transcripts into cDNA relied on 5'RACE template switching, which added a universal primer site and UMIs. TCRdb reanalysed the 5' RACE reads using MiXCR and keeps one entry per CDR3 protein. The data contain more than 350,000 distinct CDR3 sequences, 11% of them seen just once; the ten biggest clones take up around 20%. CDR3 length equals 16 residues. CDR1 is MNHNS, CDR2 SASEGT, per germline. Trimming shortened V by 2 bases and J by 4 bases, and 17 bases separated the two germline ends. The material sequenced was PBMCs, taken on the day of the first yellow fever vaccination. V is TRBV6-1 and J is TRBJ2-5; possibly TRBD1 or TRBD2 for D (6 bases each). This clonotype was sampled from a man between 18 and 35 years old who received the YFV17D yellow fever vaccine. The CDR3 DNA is TGTGCCAGCAGTGAAATTCCGGGGGCGGAACGAGAGACCCAGTACTTC. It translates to CASSEIPGAERETQYF.